The 5 T cell receptor beta chains listed next were all sequenced from one sample in a study of CD8+ T cells in alopecia areata. After isolation, RNA underwent reverse transcription to generate cDNA as the sequencing template. Profiling relied on immunoSEQ multiplex PCR, and the TCRdb table lists in-frame clones only, not all of them. The sample shows 150,000 to 200,000 clones, 50% to 70% of them seen only once. Documented treatment: oral pan-JAK inhibitor, 5-10 mg twice daily. The input for sequencing was CD4+ T cells sorted from blood, taken around week 47, from a patient treated with tofacitinib. All receptors come from a human donor with alopecia areata.

The table lists this clone with a few counts. The chain uses TRBV28 and TRBJ2-2; 11 nucleotides align to TRBD2. The V gene end was trimmed by 2 bases and the J gene end by 4 bases; junction bases not matched to a gene: 0. Germline CDR1 is MDHEN and CDR2 is SYDVKM. The CDR3 sequence is 15 residues long. DNA for the CDR3: TGTGCCAGCAGTTTACTAGCGGGGGGCACCGGGGAGCTGTTTTTT. Amino acid sequence: CASSLLAGGTGELFF.

The chain links TRBV6-1 to TRBJ1-2; D may be TRBD1 (5 bases). The V end lost 5 bases, the J end lost 8 bases, and 12 bases lay between the germline ends. Germline V gene sequence: CDR1 MNHNS, CDR2 SASEGT. CDR3 length equals 12 residues. The CDR3 is CASSYQGRGYTF. The CDR3 coding sequence is TGTGCCAGCAGTTATCAGGGACGGGGCTACACCTTC.

V is TRBV10-3 and J is TRBJ1-2, with TRBD1 as a possible D gene (5 bases). The CDR3 runs to 15 residues. Germline V lookup: CDR1 ENHRY, CDR2 SYGVKD. V lost 5 bases and J 4 bases, leaving 17 bases between the germline ends. The CDR3 loop reads CAISPGRGLGYGYTF. The CDR3 region has the DNA TGTGCCATCAGTCCGGGACGGGGATTGGGCTATGGCTACACCTTC.

The J gene is TRBJ2-7, the V gene TRBV7-2, with D uncertain. This CDR3 comprises 16 residues. Germline assignment: CDR1 SGHTA and CDR2 FQGNSA. V gave up 1 base and J gave up 3 bases, with 16 bases separating them. As DNA, the CDR3 is TGTGCCAGCAGCTTAGGAGGCCCTCGGCTAGACTACGAGCAGTACTTC. It is translated as CASSLGGPRLDYEQYF.

In DNA, the CDR3 is TGTGCCAGCAGCCACCCGACAGGGTCCGAGCAGTACTTC. Translating it yields CASSHPTGSEQYF. The chain uses TRBV7-2 and TRBJ2-7; the match to TRBD1 covers 7 bases. CDR1 and CDR2 from the germline V gene are SGHTA and FQGNSA. There are 13 residues in the CDR3. Unmatched junction bases numbered 7, after V lost 5 bases and J lost 6 bases.